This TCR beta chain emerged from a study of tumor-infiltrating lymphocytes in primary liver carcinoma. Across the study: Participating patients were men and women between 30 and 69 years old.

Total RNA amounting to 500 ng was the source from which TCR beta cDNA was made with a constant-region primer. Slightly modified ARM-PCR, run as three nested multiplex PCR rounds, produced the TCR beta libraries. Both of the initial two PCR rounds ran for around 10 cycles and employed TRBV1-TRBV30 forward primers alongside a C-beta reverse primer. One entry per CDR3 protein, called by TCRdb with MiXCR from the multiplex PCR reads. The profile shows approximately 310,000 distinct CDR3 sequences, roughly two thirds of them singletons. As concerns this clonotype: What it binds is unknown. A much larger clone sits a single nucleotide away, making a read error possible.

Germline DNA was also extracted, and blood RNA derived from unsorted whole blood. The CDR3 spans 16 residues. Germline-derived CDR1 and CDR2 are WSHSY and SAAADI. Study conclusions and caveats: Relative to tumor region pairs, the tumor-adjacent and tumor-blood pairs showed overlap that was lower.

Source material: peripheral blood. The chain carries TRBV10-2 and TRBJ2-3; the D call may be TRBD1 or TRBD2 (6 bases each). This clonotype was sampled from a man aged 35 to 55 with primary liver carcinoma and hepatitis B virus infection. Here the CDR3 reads CSSSEGVIAGTDTQYF. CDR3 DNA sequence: TGCTCCAGCAGTGAGGGGGTGATAGCGGGCACAGATACGCAGTATTTT.